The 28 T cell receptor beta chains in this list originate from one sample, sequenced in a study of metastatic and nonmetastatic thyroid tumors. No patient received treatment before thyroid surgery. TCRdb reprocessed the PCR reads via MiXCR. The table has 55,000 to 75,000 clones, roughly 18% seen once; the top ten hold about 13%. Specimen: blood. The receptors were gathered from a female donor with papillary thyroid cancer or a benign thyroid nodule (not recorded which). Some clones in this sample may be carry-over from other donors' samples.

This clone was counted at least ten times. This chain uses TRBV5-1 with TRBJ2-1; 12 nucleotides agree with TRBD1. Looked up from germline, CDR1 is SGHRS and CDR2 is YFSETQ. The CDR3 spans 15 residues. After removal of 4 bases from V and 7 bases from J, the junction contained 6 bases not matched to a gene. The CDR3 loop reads CASSPGTGGGNEQFF. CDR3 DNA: TGCGCCAGCAGCCCAGGGACAGGGGGCGGGAATGAGCAGTTCTTC.

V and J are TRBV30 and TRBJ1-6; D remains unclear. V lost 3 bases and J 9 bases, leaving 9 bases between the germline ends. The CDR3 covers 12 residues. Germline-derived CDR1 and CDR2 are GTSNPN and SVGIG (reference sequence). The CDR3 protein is CAWSRSSSPLHF. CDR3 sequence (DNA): TGTGCCTGGAGCAGGAGCTCTTCACCCCTCCACTTT.

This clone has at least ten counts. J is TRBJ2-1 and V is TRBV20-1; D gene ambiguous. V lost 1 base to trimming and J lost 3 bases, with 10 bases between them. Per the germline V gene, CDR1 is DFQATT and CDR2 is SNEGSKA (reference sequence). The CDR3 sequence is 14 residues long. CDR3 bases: TGCAGTGCTAGAGTCGCCCGCGGCTACAATGAGCAGTTCTTC. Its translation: CSARVARGYNEQFF.

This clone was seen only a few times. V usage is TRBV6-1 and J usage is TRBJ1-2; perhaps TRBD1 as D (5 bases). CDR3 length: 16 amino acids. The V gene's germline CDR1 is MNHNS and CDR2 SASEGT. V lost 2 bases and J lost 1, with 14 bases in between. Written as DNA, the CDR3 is TGTGCCAGCAGTGAATCCACAGGCCGAATTAACTATGGCTACACCTTC. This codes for CASSESTGRINYGYTF.

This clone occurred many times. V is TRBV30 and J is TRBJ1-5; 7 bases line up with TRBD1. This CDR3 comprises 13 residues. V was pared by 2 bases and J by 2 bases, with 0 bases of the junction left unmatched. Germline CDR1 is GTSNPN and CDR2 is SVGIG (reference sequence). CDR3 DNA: TGTGCCTGGAGTCAGGGGGGCAATCAGCCCCAGCATTTT. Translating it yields CAWSQGGNQPQHF.

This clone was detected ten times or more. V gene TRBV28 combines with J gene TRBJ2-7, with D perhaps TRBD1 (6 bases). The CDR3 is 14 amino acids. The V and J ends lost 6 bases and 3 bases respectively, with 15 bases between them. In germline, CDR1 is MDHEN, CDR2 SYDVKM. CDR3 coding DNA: TGTGCCAGCAGACTAGGGGGTACGGGCTACGAGCAGTACTTC. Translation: CASRLGGTGYEQYF.

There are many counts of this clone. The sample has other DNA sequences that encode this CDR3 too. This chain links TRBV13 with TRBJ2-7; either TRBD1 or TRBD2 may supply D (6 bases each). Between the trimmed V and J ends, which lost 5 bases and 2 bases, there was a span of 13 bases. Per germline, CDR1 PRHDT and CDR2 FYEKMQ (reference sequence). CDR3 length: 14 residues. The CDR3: CASSQEGGAYEQYF. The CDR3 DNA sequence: TGTGCCAGCAGCCAGGAGGGGGGAGCCTACGAGCAGTACTTC.

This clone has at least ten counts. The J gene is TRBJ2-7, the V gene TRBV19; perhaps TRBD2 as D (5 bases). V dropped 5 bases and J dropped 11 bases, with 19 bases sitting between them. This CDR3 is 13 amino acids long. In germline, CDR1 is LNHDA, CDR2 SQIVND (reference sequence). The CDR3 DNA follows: TGTGCCAGTAGTGCCCACTCCGGCCCCGGGGAGTACTTC. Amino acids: CASSAHSGPGEYF.

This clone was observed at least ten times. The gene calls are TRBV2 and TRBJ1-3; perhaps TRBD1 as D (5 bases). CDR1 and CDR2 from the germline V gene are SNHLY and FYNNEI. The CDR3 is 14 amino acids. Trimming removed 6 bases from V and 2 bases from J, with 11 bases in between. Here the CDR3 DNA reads TGTGCCAGCAGCGCAGGGTATGCTGGAAACACCATATATTTT. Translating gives CASSAGYAGNTIYF.

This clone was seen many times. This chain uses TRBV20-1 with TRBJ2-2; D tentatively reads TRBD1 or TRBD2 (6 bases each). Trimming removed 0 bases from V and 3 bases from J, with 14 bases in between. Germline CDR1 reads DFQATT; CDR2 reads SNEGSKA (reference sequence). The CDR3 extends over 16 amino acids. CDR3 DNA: TGCAGTGCTAGAGATATCCGGGGGCGAGACACCGGGGAGCTGTTTTTT. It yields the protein CSARDIRGRDTGELFF.

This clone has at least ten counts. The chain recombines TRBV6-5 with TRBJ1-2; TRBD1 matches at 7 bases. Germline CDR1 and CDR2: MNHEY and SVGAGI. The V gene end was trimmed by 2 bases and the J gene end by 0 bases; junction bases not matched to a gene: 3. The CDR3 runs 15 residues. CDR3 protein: CASSYATGSNYGYTF. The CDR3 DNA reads TGTGCCAGCAGTTACGCGACAGGGTCTAACTATGGCTACACCTTC.

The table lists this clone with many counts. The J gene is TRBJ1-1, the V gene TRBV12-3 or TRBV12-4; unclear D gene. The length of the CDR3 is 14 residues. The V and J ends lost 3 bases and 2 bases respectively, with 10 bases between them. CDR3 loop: CASSFSGSNTEAFF. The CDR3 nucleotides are TGTGCCAGCAGTTTTTCGGGAAGTAACACTGAAGCTTTCTTT.

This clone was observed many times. The CDR3: CASSLADQSYGYTF. The CDR3 nucleotides read TGTGCCAGCAGCTTGGCCGATCAGTCCTATGGCTACACCTTC. The chain recombines TRBV5-5 with TRBJ1-2, with D unclear. CDR1 and CDR2 (germline): SGHKS, YYEKEE (reference sequence). CDR3 length: 14 amino acids. V gave up 0 bases and J gave up 4 bases, with 10 bases separating them.

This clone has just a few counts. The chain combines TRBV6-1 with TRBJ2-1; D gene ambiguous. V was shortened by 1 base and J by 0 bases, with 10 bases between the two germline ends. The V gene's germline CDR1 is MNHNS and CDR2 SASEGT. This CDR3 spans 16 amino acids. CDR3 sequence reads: CASSEDGTVSYNEQFF. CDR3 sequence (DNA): TGTGCCAGCAGTGAAGACGGAACCGTCTCCTACAATGAGCAGTTCTTC.

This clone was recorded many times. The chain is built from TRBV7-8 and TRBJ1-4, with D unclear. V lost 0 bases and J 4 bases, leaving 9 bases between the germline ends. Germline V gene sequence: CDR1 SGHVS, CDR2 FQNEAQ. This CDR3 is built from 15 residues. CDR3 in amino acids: CASSLARQINEKLFF. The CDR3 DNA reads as TGTGCCAGCAGCTTAGCGAGGCAGATTAATGAAAAACTGTTTTTT.

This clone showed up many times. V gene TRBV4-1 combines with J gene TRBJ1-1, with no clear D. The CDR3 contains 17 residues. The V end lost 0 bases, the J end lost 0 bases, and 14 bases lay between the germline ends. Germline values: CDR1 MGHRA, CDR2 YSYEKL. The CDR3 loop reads CASSQDILGGLNTEAFF. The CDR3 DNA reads TGCGCCAGCAGCCAAGATATCCTAGGTGGGTTGAACACTGAAGCTTTCTTT.

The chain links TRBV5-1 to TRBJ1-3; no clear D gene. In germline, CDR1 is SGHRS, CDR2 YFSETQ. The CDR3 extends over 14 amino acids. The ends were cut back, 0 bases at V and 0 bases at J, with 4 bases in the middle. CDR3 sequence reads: CASSLGSSGNTIYF. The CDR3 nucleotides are TGCGCCAGCAGCTTGGGAAGCTCTGGAAACACCATATATTTT.

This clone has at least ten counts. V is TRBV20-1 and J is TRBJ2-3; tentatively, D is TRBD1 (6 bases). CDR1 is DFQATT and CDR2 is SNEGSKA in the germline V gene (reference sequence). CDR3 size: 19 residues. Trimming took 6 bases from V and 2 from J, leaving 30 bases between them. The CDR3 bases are TGCAGTGCGAGTAGACTATACAGGGAACATAATCCCTCCACAGATACGCAGTATTTT. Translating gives CSASRLYREHNPSTDTQYF.

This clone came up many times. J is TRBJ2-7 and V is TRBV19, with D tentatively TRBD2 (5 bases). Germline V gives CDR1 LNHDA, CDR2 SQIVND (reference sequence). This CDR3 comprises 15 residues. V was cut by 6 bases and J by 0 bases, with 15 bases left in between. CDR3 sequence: CASRPSLGSSYEQYF. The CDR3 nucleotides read TGTGCCAGTAGGCCGTCTCTGGGGAGCTCCTACGAGCAGTACTTC. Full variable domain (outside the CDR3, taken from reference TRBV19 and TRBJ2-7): DGGITQSPKYLFRKEGQNVTLSCEQNLNHDAMYWYRQDPGQGLRLIYYSQIVNDFQKGDIAEGYSVSREKKESFPLTVTSAQKNPTAFYLCASRPSLGSSYEQYFGPGTRLTVT.

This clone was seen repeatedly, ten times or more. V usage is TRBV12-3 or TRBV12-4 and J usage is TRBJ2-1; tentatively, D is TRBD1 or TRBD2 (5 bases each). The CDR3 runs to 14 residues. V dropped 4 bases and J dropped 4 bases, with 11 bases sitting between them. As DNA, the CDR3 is TGTGCCAGCAGTTGGGACGCCATATACAATGAGCAGTTCTTC. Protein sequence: CASSWDAIYNEQFF.

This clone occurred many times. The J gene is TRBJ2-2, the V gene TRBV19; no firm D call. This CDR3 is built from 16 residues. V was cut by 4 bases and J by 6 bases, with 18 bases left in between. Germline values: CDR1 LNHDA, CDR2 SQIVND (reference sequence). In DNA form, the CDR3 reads TGTGCCAGTAGTACATACGAGGCCCGAATTCCCGGGGAGCTGTTTTTT. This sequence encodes CASSTYEARIPGELFF.

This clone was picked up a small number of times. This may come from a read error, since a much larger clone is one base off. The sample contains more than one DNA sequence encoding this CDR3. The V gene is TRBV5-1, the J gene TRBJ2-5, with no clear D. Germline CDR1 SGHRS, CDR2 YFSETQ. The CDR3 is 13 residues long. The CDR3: CASSLNNGETQYF. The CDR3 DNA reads TGTGCCAGCAGCTTGAACAATGGCGAGACCCAGTACTTC.

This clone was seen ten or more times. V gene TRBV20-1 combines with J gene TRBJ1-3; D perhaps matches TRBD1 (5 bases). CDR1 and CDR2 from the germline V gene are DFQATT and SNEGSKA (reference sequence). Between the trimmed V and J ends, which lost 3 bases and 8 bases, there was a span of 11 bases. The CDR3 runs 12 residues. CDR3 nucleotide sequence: TGCAGTGCTAGTTGGCAGGGAGACACCATATATTTT. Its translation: CSASWQGDTIYF.

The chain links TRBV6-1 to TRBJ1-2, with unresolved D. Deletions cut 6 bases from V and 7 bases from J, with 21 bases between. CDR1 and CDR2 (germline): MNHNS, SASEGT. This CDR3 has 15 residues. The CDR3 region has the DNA TGTGCCAGCAGGTCTAGAGGCAGAGTCCTCGGTGGCTACACCTTC. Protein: CASRSRGRVLGGYTF.

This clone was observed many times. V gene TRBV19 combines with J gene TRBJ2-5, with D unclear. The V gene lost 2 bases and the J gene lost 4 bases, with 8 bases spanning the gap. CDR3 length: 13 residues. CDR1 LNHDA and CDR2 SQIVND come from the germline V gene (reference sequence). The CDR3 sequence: CASSISTRETQYF. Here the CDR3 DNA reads TGTGCCAGTAGTATAAGTACCCGAGAGACCCAGTACTTC.

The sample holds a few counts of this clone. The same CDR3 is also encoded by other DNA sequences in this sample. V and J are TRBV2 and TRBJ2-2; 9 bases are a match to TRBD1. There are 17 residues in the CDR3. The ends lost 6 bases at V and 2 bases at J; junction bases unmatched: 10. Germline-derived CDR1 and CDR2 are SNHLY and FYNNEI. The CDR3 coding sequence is TGTGCCAGCAGCCAAGAGGGACAGGGAGTTAACACCGGGGAGCTGTTTTTT. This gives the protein CASSQEGQGVNTGELFF.

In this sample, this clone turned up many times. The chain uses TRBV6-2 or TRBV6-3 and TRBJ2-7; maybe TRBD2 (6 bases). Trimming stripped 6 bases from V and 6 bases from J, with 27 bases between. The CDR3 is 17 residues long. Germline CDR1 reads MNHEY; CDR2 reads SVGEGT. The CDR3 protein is CASRPTPIGTLKGEQYF. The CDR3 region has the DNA TGTGCCAGCAGACCTACTCCTATCGGGACTCTCAAGGGCGAGCAGTACTTC.

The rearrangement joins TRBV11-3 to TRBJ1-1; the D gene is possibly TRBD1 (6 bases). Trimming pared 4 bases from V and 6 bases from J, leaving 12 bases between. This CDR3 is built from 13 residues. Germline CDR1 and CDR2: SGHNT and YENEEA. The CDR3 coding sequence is TGTGCCAGCAGCTCAGGGGCGAAGCCTGAAGCTTTCTTT. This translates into CASSSGAKPEAFF.